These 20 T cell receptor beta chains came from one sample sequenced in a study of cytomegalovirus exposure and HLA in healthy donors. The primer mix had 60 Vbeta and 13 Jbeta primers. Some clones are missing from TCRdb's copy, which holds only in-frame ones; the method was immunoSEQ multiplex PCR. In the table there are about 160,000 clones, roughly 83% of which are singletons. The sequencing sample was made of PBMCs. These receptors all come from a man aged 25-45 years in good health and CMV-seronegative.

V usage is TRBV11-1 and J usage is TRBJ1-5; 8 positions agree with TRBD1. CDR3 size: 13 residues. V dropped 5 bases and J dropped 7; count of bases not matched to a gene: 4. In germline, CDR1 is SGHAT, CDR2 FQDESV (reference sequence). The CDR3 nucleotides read TGTGCCAGCAGCCCGGACAGGGACCAGCCCCAGCATTTT. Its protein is CASSPDRDQPQHF.

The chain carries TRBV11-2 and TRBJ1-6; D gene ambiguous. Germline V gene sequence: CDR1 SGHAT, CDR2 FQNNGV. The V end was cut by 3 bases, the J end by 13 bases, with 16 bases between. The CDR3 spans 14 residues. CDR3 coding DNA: TGTGCCAGCAGCTTGCCCCTAGTGGGAGGGCCCCTCCACTTT. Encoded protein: CASSLPLVGGPLHF.

CDR3 sequence: CASSLTGTGGPGNTIYF. The CDR3 DNA reads TGTGCCAGCAGTTTAACAGGGACAGGGGGACCTGGAAACACCATATATTTT. The chain couples TRBV27 to TRBJ1-3; TRBD1 matches 11 bases. CDR3 size: 17 residues. V lost 2 bases, J lost 2 bases, and 5 bases stayed unmatched. Germline CDR1 MNHEY, CDR2 SMNVEV (reference sequence).

CDR3 amino acids: CASSLGPSRVSYEQYF. In DNA form, the CDR3 reads TGTGCCAGCAGTTTAGGGCCGTCCAGGGTCTCCTACGAGCAGTACTTC. The chain couples TRBV28 to TRBJ2-5; maybe TRBD1 (5 bases). The closer fit of TRBJ2-7 to the DNA end suggests the J call may be wrong. This CDR3 region has 16 residues. Germline CDR1 reads MDHEN; CDR2 reads SYDVKM.

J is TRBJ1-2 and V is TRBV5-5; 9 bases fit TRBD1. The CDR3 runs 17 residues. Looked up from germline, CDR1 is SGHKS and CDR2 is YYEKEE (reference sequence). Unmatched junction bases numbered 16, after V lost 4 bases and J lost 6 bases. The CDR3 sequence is CASSSDAGTGRMNGYTF. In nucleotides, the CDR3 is TGTGCCAGCAGCAGTGATGCCGGGACAGGGAGGATGAATGGCTACACCTTC.

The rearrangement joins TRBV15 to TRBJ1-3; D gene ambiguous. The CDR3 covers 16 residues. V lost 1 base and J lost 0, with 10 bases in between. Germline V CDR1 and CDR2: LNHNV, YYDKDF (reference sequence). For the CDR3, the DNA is TGTGCCACCAGCAGAGGCTCAACGAGCTCTGGAAACACCATATATTTT. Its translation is CATSRGSTSSGNTIYF.

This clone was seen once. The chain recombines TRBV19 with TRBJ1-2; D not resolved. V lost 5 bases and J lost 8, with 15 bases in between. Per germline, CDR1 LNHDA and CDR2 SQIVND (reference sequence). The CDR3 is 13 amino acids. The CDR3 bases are TGTGCCAGTAGTTCAGCGGGTTTCGAGGGCTACACCTTC. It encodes CASSSAGFEGYTF.

The CDR3 nucleotides read TGTGCCAGCTCACCCTACTTCCAGGGGAATAATGGCTACACCTTC. Its translation: CASSPYFQGNNGYTF. The chain is built from TRBV18 and TRBJ1-2, with D possibly being TRBD1 (6 bases). This CDR3 has 15 amino acids. The V and J ends lost 3 bases and 6 bases respectively, with 17 bases between them. Germline loops: CDR1 KGHSH, CDR2 LQKENI.

Here the CDR3 DNA reads TGTGCCAGCAGCTTGGACAGACCGAACACTGAAGCTTTCTTT. It is translated as CASSLDRPNTEAFF. The chain is built from TRBV5-4 and TRBJ1-1; D unresolved. The CDR3 sequence is 14 residues long. CDR1 is SGHNT, CDR2 YYREEE, per germline (reference sequence). V was shortened by 0 bases and J by 1 base, with 7 bases between the two germline ends.

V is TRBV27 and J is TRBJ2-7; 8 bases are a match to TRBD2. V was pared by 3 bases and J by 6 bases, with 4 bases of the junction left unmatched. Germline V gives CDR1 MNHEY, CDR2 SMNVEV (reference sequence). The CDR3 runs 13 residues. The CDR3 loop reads CASSLFLAGEQYF. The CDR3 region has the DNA TGTGCCAGCAGTTTGTTCCTAGCGGGCGAGCAGTACTTC.

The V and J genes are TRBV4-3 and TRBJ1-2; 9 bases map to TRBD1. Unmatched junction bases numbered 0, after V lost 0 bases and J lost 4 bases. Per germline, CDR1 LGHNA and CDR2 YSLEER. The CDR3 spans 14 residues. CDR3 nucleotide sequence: TGCGCCAGCAGCCAAGAGACAGGGGGCTATGGCTACACCTTC. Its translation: CASSQETGGYGYTF.

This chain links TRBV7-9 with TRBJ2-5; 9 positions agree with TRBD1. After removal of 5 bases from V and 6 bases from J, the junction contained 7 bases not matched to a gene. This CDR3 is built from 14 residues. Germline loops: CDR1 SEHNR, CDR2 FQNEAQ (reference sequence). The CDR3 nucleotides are TGTGCCAGCAGCATGGACAGGGGAGGGAAGACCCAGTACTTC. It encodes CASSMDRGGKTQYF. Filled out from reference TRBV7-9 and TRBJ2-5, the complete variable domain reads DTGVSQNPRHKITKRGQNVTFRCDPISEHNRLYWYRQTLGQGPEFLTYFQNEAQLEKSRLLSDRFSAERPKGSFSTLEIQRTEQGDSAMYLCASSMDRGGKTQYFGPGTRLLVL.

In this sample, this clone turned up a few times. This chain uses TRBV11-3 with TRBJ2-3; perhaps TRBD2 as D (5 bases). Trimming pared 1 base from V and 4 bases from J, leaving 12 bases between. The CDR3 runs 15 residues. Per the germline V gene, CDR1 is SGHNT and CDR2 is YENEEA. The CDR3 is CASSLARTRADTQYF. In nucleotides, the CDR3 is TGTGCCAGCAGCTTAGCCAGGACGAGGGCAGATACGCAGTATTTT.

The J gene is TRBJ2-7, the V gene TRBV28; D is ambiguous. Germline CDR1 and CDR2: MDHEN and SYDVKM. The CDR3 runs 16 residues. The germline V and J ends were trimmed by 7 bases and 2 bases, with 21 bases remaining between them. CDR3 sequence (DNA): TGTGCCAGCAAATCGGTGTTGCGGCTGGCCCCCTACGAGCAGTACTTC. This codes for CASKSVLRLAPYEQYF. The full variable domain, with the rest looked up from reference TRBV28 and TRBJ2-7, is DVKVTQSSRYLVKRTGEKVFLECVQDMDHENMFWYRQDPGLGLRLIYFSYDVKMKEKGDIPEGYSVSREKKERFSLILESASTNQTSMYLCASKSVLRLAPYEQYFGPGTRLTVT.

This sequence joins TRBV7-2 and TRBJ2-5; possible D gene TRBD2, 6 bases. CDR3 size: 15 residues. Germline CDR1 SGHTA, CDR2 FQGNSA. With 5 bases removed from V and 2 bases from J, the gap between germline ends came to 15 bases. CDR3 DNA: TGTGCCAGCAGCCTCAAAGCGGGTCCTCAAGAGACCCAGTACTTC. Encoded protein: CASSLKAGPQETQYF.

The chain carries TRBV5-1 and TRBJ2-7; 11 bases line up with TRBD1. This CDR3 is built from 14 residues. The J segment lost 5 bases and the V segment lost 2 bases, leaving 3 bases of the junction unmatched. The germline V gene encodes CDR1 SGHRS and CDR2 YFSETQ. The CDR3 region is CASSFGQGAHEQYF. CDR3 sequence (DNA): TGCGCCAGCAGCTTCGGACAGGGGGCCCACGAGCAGTACTTC. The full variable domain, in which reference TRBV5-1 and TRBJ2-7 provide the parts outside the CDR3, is KAGVTQTPRYLIKTRGQQVTLSCSPISGHRSVSWYQQTPGQGLQFLFEYFSETQRNKGNFPGRFSGRQFSNSRSEMNVSTLELGDSALYLCASSFGQGAHEQYFGPGTRLTVT.

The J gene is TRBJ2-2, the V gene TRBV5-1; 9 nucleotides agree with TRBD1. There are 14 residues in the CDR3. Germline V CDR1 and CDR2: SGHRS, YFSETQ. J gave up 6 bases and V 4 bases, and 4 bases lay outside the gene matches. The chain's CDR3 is CASSGDRAAGELFF. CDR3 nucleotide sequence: TGCGCCAGCAGCGGGGACAGGGCCGCCGGGGAGCTGTTTTTT. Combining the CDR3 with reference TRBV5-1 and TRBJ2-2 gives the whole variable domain KAGVTQTPRYLIKTRGQQVTLSCSPISGHRSVSWYQQTPGQGLQFLFEYFSETQRNKGNFPGRFSGRQFSNSRSEMNVSTLELGDSALYLCASSGDRAAGELFFGEGSRLTVL.

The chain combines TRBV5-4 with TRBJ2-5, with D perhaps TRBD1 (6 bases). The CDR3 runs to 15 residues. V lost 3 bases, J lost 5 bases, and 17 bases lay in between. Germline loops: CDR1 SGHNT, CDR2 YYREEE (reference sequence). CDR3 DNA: TGTGCCAGCAGCTCGGTAGGGGTTAGGGGGGAGACCCAGTACTTC. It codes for CASSSVGVRGETQYF.

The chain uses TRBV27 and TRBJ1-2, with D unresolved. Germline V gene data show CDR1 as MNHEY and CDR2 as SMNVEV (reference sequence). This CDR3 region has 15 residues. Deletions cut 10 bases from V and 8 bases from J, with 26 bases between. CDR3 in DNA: TGTGCCAACCCCGGACGGGATGGTCATTTCATCGGCTACACCTTC. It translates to CANPGRDGHFIGYTF.

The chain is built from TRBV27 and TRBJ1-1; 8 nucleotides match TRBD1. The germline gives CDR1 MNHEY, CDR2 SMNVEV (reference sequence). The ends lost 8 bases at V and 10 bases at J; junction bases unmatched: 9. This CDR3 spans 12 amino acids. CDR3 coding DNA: TGTGCCAGCGGCCACATAGGACAGGGAGCTTTCTTT. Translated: CASGHIGQGAFF.